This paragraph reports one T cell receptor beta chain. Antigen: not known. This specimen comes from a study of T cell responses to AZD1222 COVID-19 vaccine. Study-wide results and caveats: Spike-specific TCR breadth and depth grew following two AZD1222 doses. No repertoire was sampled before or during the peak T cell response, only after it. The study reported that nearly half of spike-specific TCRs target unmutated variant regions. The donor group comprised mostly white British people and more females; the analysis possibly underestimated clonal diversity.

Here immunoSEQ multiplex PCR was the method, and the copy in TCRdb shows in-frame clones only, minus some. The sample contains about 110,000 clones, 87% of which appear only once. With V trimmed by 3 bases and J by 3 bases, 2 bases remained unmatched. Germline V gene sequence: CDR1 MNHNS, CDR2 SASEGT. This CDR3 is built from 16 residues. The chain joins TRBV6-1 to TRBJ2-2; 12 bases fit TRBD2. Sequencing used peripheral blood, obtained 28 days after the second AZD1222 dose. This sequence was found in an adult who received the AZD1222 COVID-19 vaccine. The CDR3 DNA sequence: TGTGCCAGCAGTGATCTAGCGGGGGGGCACACCGGGGAGCTGTTTTTT. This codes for CASSDLAGGHTGELFF.